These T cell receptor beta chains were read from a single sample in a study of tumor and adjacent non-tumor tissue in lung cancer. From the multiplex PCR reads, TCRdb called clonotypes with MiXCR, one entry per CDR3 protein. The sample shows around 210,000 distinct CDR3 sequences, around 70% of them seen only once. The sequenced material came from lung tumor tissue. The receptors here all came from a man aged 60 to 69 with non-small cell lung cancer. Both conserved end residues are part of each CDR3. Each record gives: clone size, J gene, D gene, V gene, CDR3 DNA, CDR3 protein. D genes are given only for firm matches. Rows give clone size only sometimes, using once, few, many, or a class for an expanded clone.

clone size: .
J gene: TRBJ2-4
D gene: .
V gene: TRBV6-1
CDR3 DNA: TGTGCCGGCAAGGAACATTTAGGGGCCCCGGAGGACATTCATTACTTC
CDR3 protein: CAGKEHLGAPEDIHYF

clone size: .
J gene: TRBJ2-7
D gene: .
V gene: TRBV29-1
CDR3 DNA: TGCAGCGTTGAATCATACGAGGGGTACGTGCAGTACTTC
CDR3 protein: CSVESYEGYVQYF

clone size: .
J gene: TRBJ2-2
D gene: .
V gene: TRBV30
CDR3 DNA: TGTGCCAGGGGCGGGAACACTGGGGAGTTGTTTTTT
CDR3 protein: CARGGNTGELFF

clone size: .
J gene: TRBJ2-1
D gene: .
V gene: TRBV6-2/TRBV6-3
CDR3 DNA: TGTGCCAGCAGTTACTCTACGGGGATGGTAGCAGGAAGAGGGCATGAGCAGTTCTTC
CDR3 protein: CASSYSTGMVAGRGHEQFF

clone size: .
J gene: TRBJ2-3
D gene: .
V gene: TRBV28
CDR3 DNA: TGTGCCAGCAGTCTAAAAGGGGAATTGGGTACAGATACGCAGTATTTT
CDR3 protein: CASSLKGELGTDTQYF

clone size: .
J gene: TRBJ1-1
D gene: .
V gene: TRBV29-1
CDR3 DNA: TGCAGCGTTGAGAAGGGGCGAAACACTGAAGCTTTCTTT
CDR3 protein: CSVEKGRNTEAFF

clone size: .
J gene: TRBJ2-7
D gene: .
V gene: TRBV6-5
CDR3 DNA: TGTGCCAGCAGTTACTCGCAAGGGAGGTACAGTGAGCAGTACTTC
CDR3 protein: CASSYSQGRYSEQYF

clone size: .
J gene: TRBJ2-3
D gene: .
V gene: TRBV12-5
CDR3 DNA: TGTGCTAGTGGCCCGGGGGCCCGTAGCACAGATACGCAGTATTTT
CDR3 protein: CASGPGARSTDTQYF

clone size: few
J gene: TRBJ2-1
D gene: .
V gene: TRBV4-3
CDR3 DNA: TGCGCCAGCAGCCAAGGGAGCTCCTACAATGAGCAGTTCTTC
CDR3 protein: CASSQGSSYNEQFF

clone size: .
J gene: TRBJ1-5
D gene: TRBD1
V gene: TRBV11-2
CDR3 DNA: TGTGCCAACAGCTTAGGGGGACAGAGCAATCAGCGCCAGCATTTT
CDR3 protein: CANSLGGQSNQRQHF

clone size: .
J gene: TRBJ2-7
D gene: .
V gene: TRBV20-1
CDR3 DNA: TGCATTGTATTCTCGCGAGTAAGAGCCTACGAGCAGTACTTC
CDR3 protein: CIVFSRVRAYEQYF

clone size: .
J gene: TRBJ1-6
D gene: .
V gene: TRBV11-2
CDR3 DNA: TGTGCCAGCAGCTCATTATCCCCCACTAGTTTAGGCGATTCATGTAATTCACCCCTCCACTTT
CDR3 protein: CASSSLSPTSLGDSCNSPLHF

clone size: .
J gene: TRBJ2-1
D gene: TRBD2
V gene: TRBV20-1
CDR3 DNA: TGCAGTGCAACCCGACTAGCGAGAGTGAATGAGCAGTTCTTC
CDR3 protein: CSATRLARVNEQFF

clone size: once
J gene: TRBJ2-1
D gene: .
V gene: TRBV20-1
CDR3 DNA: TGTAGTGATGGGGCGCAGGGGTTGGGCACCTACGAGCAGTTCTTC
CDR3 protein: CSDGAQGLGTYEQFF

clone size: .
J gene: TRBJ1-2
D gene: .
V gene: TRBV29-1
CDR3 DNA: TGTAGCGTTGAGGGATCCGGGGATAGTAATGGCTACACCTTC
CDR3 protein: CSVEGSGDSNGYTF

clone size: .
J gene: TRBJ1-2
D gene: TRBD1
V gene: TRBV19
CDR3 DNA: TGTGCCAGTACCAGGACAGGGACGTTGTTGGGTGGCTACACCTTC
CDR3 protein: CASTRTGTLLGGYTF

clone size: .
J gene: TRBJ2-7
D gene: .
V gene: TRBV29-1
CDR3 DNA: TGCAGCGTTGAAGGTCGGGGTCGGGTGGAAGGAGAGCAATACTTC
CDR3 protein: CSVEGRGRVEGEQYF

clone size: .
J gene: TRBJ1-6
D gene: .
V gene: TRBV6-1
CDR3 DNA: TGTGCCAGCAGATACACGGCCTCGAATTCACCCCTCCGCTTT
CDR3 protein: CASRYTASNSPLRF

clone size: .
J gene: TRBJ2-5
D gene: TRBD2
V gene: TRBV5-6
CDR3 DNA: TGTGCCAGCAGCTTGTATGGGCTAGCGGGGGTACAAGAGACCCAGTACTTC
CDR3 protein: CASSLYGLAGVQETQYF

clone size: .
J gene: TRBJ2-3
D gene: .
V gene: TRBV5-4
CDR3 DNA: TGTGCCAGCAGCGCTGATTCGAGGAGCACAGTTACGCAGTATTTT
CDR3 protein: CASSADSRSTVTQYF